This T cell receptor beta chain was sequenced during a study of blood T cell repertoires in COVID-19. Study summary: Acute-phase and convalescent COVID-19 samples originated in the United States, Italy and Spain.

Using immunoSEQ multiplex PCR, the repertoire was profiled, and TCRdb retains in-frame clones only, with some absent. The sample carries roughly 410,000 clones, approximately 88% recorded once. Trimming took 5 bases from V and 5 from J; bases not matched to a gene: 17. Germline assignment: CDR1 WNHNN and CDR2 SYGVQD (reference sequence). This CDR3 is 19 amino acids long. Sample: peripheral blood. The receptor's source is a man between 40 and 49 years old with acute or convalescent COVID-19. The chain joins TRBV10-1 to TRBJ2-1; 11 nucleotides line up with TRBD2. The CDR3 DNA follows: TGCGCCAGCAGTACTAGTCGGTTAGCGGGAGGGGGACGGCACAATGAGCAGTTCTTC. This sequence encodes CASSTSRLAGGGRHNEQFF.